This T cell receptor (beta chain) came from a study of PD-1 blockade in classical Hodgkin lymphoma. General study findings and limits: Reports indicated that newly diagnosed patients had lower baseline TCR diversity than healthy donors did.

Here immunoSEQ multiplex PCR was the method, and the copy in TCRdb shows in-frame clones only, minus some. The sample records about 17,000 clones, 83% being singletons. Time point denoted: cycle 4 day 1 (C4D1), after 5 to 7 weeks of nivolumab. There was relapse after autologous stem cell transplantation in every patient, and there was variation in brentuximab vedotin exposure. A remark on this clone: Its antigen is not identified.

The sample consisted of peripheral blood mononuclear cells (PBMCs), taken before the fourth cycle of nivolumab. The TCR was taken from a human donor with classical Hodgkin lymphoma.

CDR3 in DNA: TGTGCCAGTAACAGGGGGATCACTGAAGCTTTCTTT. It translates to CASNRGITEAFF. The rearrangement joins TRBV2 to TRBJ1-1; TRBD1 matches at 8 bases. The germline CDR1 and CDR2 sequences are SNHLY and FYNNEI. After removal of 9 bases from V and 4 bases from J, the junction contained 4 bases not matched to a gene. The CDR3 contains 12 residues. The full variable domain, completed using reference TRBV2 and TRBJ1-1, is EPEVTQTPSHQVTQMGQEVILRCVPISNHLYFYWYRQILGQKVEFLVSFYNNEISEKSEIFDDQFSVERPDGSNFTLKIRSTKLEDSAMYFCASNRGITEAFFGQGTRLTVV.